The 23 T cell receptor beta chains below all came from one sample that was sequenced in a study of T-cell memory formation after mild COVID-19. MiXCR, run by TCRdb on the 5' RACE reads, gives a single entry per CDR3 protein. This table has a few hundred thousand distinct CDR3 sequences, 15% to 20% appearing once. Sequenced: PBMCs or a T cell subset sorted from them (not recorded which). The receptors derive from a man aged 18 to 35 who had mild COVID-19 (a few samples of this study predate the infection). Cell type and time point are not known.

Only a few counts were recorded for this clonotype. The chain carries TRBV6-2 or TRBV6-3 and TRBJ2-5; D remains ambiguous. Germline-derived CDR1 and CDR2 are MNHEY and SVGEGT. The CDR3 totals 12 residues. Deletions cut 6 bases from V and 3 bases from J, with 8 bases between. The CDR3: CASSVDEETQYF. DNA of the CDR3: TGTGCCAGCAGCGTCGACGAAGAGACCCAGTACTTC.

The rearrangement uses TRBV10-3 and TRBJ2-5; TRBD2 matches at 7 bases. V dropped 4 bases and J dropped 1; count of bases not matched to a gene: 6. Germline assignment: CDR1 ENHRY and CDR2 SYGVKD. The CDR3 runs 15 residues. The CDR3 nucleotides read TGTGCCATCAGTGGTCAAGCGGGGAGCCAAGAGACCCAGTACTTC. This gives the protein CAISGQAGSQETQYF.

This clonotype was seen more than once but under ten times. The J gene is TRBJ2-2, the V gene TRBV10-3, with D possibly being TRBD2 (6 bases). The CDR3 has 16 residues. V gave up 4 bases and J gave up 7 bases, with 19 bases separating them. The germline V gene encodes CDR1 ENHRY and CDR2 SYGVKD. Written as DNA, the CDR3 is TGTGCCATCAGTGTCGTCGGGGGACTCGCAAGCGGGGAGCTGTTTTTT. It codes for CAISVVGGLASGELFF.

This clonotype has a handful of counts. The genes are TRBV7-2 and TRBJ2-1, with D perhaps given as TRBD1 or TRBD2 (5 bases each). CDR1 and CDR2 from the germline V gene are SGHTA and FQGNSA. V gave up 3 bases and J gave up 4 bases, with 10 bases separating them. This CDR3 contains 14 residues. The CDR3 nucleotides read TGTGCCAGCAGCTTTGATGGGGGTTACAATGAGCAGTTCTTC. This translates into CASSFDGGYNEQFF.

This clonotype was picked up a small number of times. As DNA, the CDR3 is TGTGCCACCAGCAGAGATTTTTCGCGGGGGGGCACAGATACGCAGTATTTT. As protein: CATSRDFSRGGTDTQYF. The chain uses TRBV15 and TRBJ2-3; TRBD2 agrees at 8 bases. The CDR3 consists of 17 residues. In germline, CDR1 is LNHNV, CDR2 YYDKDF (reference sequence). The trim removed 0 bases at V and 1 base at J, leaving 6 bases unmatched. Supplemented by reference TRBV15 and TRBJ2-3, the full variable domain reads DAMVIQNPRYQVTQFGKPVTLSCSQTLNHNVMYWYQQKSSQAPKLLFHYYDKDFNNEADTPDNFQSRRPNTSFCFLDIRSPGLGDTAMYLCATSRDFSRGGTDTQYFGPGTRLTVL.

This clonotype was counted a few times. This chain joins TRBV7-9 and TRBJ2-4, with D possibly called TRBD1 or TRBD2 (5 bases each). Trimming took 4 bases from V and 15 from J, leaving 16 bases between them. The germline V gene encodes CDR1 SEHNR and CDR2 FQNEAQ (reference sequence). The CDR3 length is 12 residues. DNA of the CDR3: TGTGCCAGCAGCTGGCCGCCGGGGCCCTCGTACTTC. It translates to CASSWPPGPSYF.

This clonotype has only a few counts. The V call is TRBV7-9, the J call TRBJ2-1, with D possibly being TRBD1 (6 bases). The CDR3 length is 16 residues. The germline V and J ends were trimmed by 4 bases and 4 bases, with 17 bases remaining between them. Germline loops: CDR1 SEHNR, CDR2 FQNEAQ (reference sequence). As DNA, the CDR3 is TGTGCCAGCAGCTCCAATACAGGGAATTTGTACAATGAGCAGTTCTTC. This translates into CASSSNTGNLYNEQFF.

This clonotype has just a few counts. The chain uses TRBV20-1 and TRBJ1-5, with 9 bases matching TRBD1. CDR3 size: 15 residues. The germline CDR1 and CDR2 sequences are DFQATT and SNEGSKA (reference sequence). V lost 1 base, J lost 1 base, and 2 bases stayed unmatched. The CDR3 DNA sequence: TGCAGTGCTAGAGTGGACAGGGGAAGCAATCAGCCCCAGCATTTT. Its translation is CSARVDRGSNQPQHF.

The gene calls are TRBV18 and TRBJ2-1; 10 nucleotides line up with TRBD2. Unmatched junction bases numbered 3, after V lost 0 bases and J lost 7 bases. The CDR3 sequence is 15 residues long. Germline V CDR1 and CDR2: KGHSH, LQKENI. The CDR3 nucleotides are TGTGCCAGCTCACCACCTAGCGGGGGGCTGAATGAGCAGTTCTTC. This encodes CASSPPSGGLNEQFF.

This clonotype was counted only a few times. This chain links TRBV20-1 with TRBJ1-2; the match to TRBD1 covers 11 bases. V was pared by 5 bases and J by 5 bases, with 7 bases of the junction left unmatched. Germline CDR1 DFQATT, CDR2 SNEGSKA (reference sequence). The CDR3 is made up of 14 amino acids. The CDR3 protein is CSARIGTGGYGYTF. The CDR3 nucleotides read TGCAGTGCTCGCATCGGGACAGGGGGATATGGCTACACCTTC.

Written as DNA, the CDR3 is TGTGCCAGCAGACCCTTTCGGGGGGGCCACACCGGGGAGCTGTTTTTT. Its protein product is CASRPFRGGHTGELFF. J is TRBJ2-2 and V is TRBV7-9; 8 nucleotides match TRBD2. With V trimmed by 6 bases and J by 3 bases, 9 bases remained unmatched. The CDR3 covers 16 residues. Looked up from germline, CDR1 is SEHNR and CDR2 is FQNEAQ (reference sequence). Using reference TRBV7-9 and TRBJ2-2 for the parts outside the CDR3, the full variable domain is DTGVSQNPRHKITKRGQNVTFRCDPISEHNRLYWYRQTLGQGPEFLTYFQNEAQLEKSRLLSDRFSAERPKGSFSTLEIQRTEQGDSAMYLCASRPFRGGHTGELFFGEGSRLTVL.

This clonotype has only a few counts. The chain couples TRBV19 to TRBJ1-1; no clear D gene. The germline CDR1 and CDR2 sequences are LNHDA and SQIVND (reference sequence). V lost 6 bases, J lost 3 bases, and 8 bases lay in between. This CDR3 has 12 residues. This CDR3 reads CASRGGYTEAFF. The DNA for the CDR3 is TGTGCCAGTAGGGGCGGCTACACTGAAGCTTTCTTT. The full variable domain, completed using reference TRBV19 and TRBJ1-1, is DGGITQSPKYLFRKEGQNVTLSCEQNLNHDAMYWYRQDPGQGLRLIYYSQIVNDFQKGDIAEGYSVSREKKESFPLTVTSAQKNPTAFYLCASRGGYTEAFFGQGTRLTVV.

The chain carries TRBV2 and TRBJ2-7; perhaps TRBD1 as D (5 bases). Germline-derived CDR1 and CDR2 are SNHLY and FYNNEI. There are 13 residues in the CDR3. V lost 5 bases to trimming and J lost 0 bases, with 8 bases between them. The CDR3 is CASSRGPSYEQYV. CDR3 nucleotide sequence: TGTGCCAGCAGTAGGGGCCCCTCCTACGAGCAGTACGTC.

This clonotype was observed a few times. The chain uses TRBV14 and TRBJ1-6; D is perhaps TRBD1 (6 bases). The germline CDR1 and CDR2 sequences are SGHDN and FVKESK. V was cut by 3 bases and J by 8 bases, with 14 bases left in between. This CDR3 has 15 amino acids. The CDR3 sequence is CASSQDSPHYSPLHF. Written as DNA, the CDR3 is TGTGCCAGCAGCCAGGACAGCCCACACTATTCACCCCTCCACTTT.

Turning to this clonotype: At one end, the junction sequence differs from germline, possibly due to a read error. The J gene is TRBJ2-1, the V gene TRBV7-7, with D perhaps TRBD1 or TRBD2 (6 bases each). The CDR3 has 13 residues. Germline values: CDR1 SSHAT, CDR2 FNYEAQ (reference sequence). The CDR3 sequence is CASSLWGANEQFF. CDR3 DNA sequence: TGTGCTAGCAGCTTATGGGGGGCCAATGAGCAGTTCTTC.

The sample holds many counts of this clonotype. V and J are TRBV5-1 and TRBJ2-5; D is tentatively TRBD1 or TRBD2 (6 bases each). In germline, CDR1 is SGHRS, CDR2 YFSETQ. This CDR3 is 16 amino acids long. Trimming removed 0 bases at V and 3 bases at J, with 15 bases between. The DNA for the CDR3 is TGCGCCAGCAGCTTGGCCCCGGGGGCCAACAAAGAGACCCAGTACTTC. Encoded protein: CASSLAPGANKETQYF.

The chain links TRBV7-2 to TRBJ2-3; tentative D call: TRBD2 (5 bases). Trimming removed 6 bases from V and 3 bases from J, with 10 bases in between. CDR3 length equals 13 residues. Germline CDR1 reads SGHTA; CDR2 reads FQGNSA. This chain's CDR3 is CASRTPGTDTQYF. The DNA for the CDR3 is TGTGCCAGCAGGACGCCGGGGACAGATACGCAGTATTTT.

This clonotype was picked up a small number of times. This chain uses TRBV3-1 with TRBJ2-7; D assignment may be TRBD1 or TRBD2 (6 bases each). The CDR3 has 16 residues. From germline, CDR1 is LGHDT and CDR2 YNNKEL (reference sequence). Trimming took 0 bases from V and 4 from J, leaving 16 bases between them. The CDR3 region has the DNA TGTGCCAGCAGCCAAGAAGGTTCGGGGGCAGTTTACGAGCAGTACTTC. It translates to CASSQEGSGAVYEQYF.

The V call is TRBV6-7, the J call TRBJ2-3, with D perhaps TRBD2 (6 bases). TRBV6-7 is assigned to the ORF class and has an uncertain function. This CDR3 spans 11 amino acids. V dropped 10 bases and J dropped 8 bases, with 13 bases sitting between them. The CDR3 nucleotides are TGTGCCACCACCAAGGGAGGTACGCAGTATTTT. It specifies CATTKGGTQYF.

The rearrangement uses TRBV4-2 and TRBJ2-1; possible D gene TRBD2, 6 bases. The V gene lost 5 bases and the J gene lost 12 bases, with 29 bases spanning the gap. CDR1 is LGHNA, CDR2 YNFKEQ, per germline. This CDR3 spans 17 amino acids. The CDR3 sequence: CASSFGTLAYGTRGQFF. The DNA of the CDR3 is TGTGCCAGCAGCTTTGGGACTCTAGCTTACGGGACTCGGGGGCAGTTCTTC.

Only a few counts were recorded for this clonotype. This sequence joins TRBV7-9 and TRBJ1-2; TRBD1 aligns across 12 bases. The V segment lost 3 bases and the J segment 6 bases; nucleotides outside the gene matches: 11. This CDR3 region has 17 residues. CDR1 SEHNR and CDR2 FQNEAQ come from the germline V gene (reference sequence). As DNA, the CDR3 is TGTGCCAGCAGCTTTGTTCCGGGACAGGGGGCGTTGGATGGCTACACCTTC. Residues: CASSFVPGQGALDGYTF.

In this sample, this clonotype turned up a few times. V is TRBV2 and J is TRBJ1-1; D is possibly TRBD1 (5 bases). Germline V gene sequence: CDR1 SNHLY, CDR2 FYNNEI. The CDR3 contains 15 residues. Trimming took 7 bases from V and 0 from J, leaving 15 bases between them. The CDR3 loop is CASTREGYMNTEAFF. Written as DNA, the CDR3 is TGTGCCAGCACCAGGGAGGGGTACATGAACACTGAAGCTTTCTTT.

This clonotype showed up just a few times. This chain links TRBV5-4 with TRBJ1-1; D not resolved. CDR1 and CDR2 (germline): SGHNT, YYREEE (reference sequence). The CDR3 runs 15 residues. Trimming stripped 2 bases from V and 0 bases from J, with 11 bases between. CDR3 in amino acids: CASSFEMGMNTEAFF. The DNA of the CDR3 is TGTGCCAGCAGCTTCGAAATGGGGATGAACACTGAAGCTTTCTTT.